This is a list of T cell receptor beta chains from one sample in a study of T cells in Graves' hyperthyroidism and ophthalmopathy. TCRdb re-called the multiplex PCR reads through MiXCR, storing one row per CDR3 protein. The data hold 300,000 to 450,000 distinct CDR3 sequences, with 15% to 20% observed a single time. Sequenced input: blood. The receptor set was obtained from a woman aged 40 to 50 with Graves' ophthalmopathy. Each CDR3 is given with its conserved first and last residue. A D gene is named only where the DNA matches it firmly. Size values are once, few and many counts, or a class for expanded clones, and some rows have none.

d_gene	v_gene	j_gene	abundance	CDR3nt	CDR3aa
.	TRBV20-1	TRBJ2-5	many	TGCAGTGCTAGAGAAGATCTTCGGCAAGAGACCCAGTACTTC	CSAREDLRQETQYF
.	TRBV24-1	TRBJ2-7	once	TGTGCCACCAGTGATGTCCGGGGGTGGTACTTC	CATSDVRGWYF
.	TRBV20-1	TRBJ1-1	many	TGCAGTGCTAGATCCAGGGACACTGAAGCTTTCTTT	CSARSRDTEAFF
.	TRBV27	TRBJ2-7	.	TGTGCCACTTCCCTGGGGGCAACTCGAGGCGAGCAGTACTTC	CATSLGATRGEQYF
.	TRBV28	TRBJ1-2	.	TGTGCCAGCAGTTCTCCGGACAGAAGGATGGGTGGCTACACCTTC	CASSSPDRRMGGYTF
.	TRBV6-2/TRBV6-3	TRBJ1-5	many	TGTGCCAGCAGTATACTTGATAGCAATCAGCCCCAGCATTTT	CASSILDSNQPQHF
TRBD2	TRBV5-1	TRBJ2-5	many	TGCGCCAGCAGTAGCGGGAGTCGAGCAGAGACCCAGTACTTC	CASSSGSRAETQYF
.	TRBV20-1	TRBJ1-2	many	TGCAGTGCTGCGCCGACCCCTAACTATGGCTACACCTTC	CSAAPTPNYGYTF
.	TRBV12-3/TRBV12-4	TRBJ1-5	many	TGTGCCAGTCAGGGGCCAGGAGGTGGGCCCCAGCATTTT	CASQGPGGGPQHF
.	TRBV28	TRBJ1-1	.	TGTGCCAGCAGTTTCAATCCCGCAGAGATGAACACTGAAGCTTTCTTT	CASSFNPAEMNTEAFF
.	TRBV6-1	TRBJ2-7	few	TGTGCCACCCTCAAGGCACAAGGGAGATACGAGCAGTACTTC	CATLKAQGRYEQYF
TRBD2	TRBV28	TRBJ2-2	many	TGTGCCAGCAGTCCTCCCGGGGGGGGCCTCTCCGATTCCGGGGAGCTGTTTTTT	CASSPPGGGLSDSGELFF
TRBD2	TRBV24-1	TRBJ2-5	.	TGTGCCACCAGTGACACTAGCGGGAGGGCCAGCGAGACCCAGTACTTC	CATSDTSGRASETQYF
.	TRBV5-1	TRBJ1-5	many	TGCGCCAGCAGCTTGGAAGGGGGACACAATCAGCCCCAGCATTTT	CASSLEGGHNQPQHF
TRBD2	TRBV28	TRBJ2-7	many	TGTGCCAGCAGTCTCTCCCCGGGACTAGGCAACCACGAGCAGTACTTC	CASSLSPGLGNHEQYF
TRBD1	TRBV3-1	TRBJ2-5	many	TGTGCCAGCGCTCTACAGACAGGGCAAGAGACCCAGTACTTC	CASALQTGQETQYF